Here is one T cell receptor (beta chain) with its context. There is no known antigen for this receptor. The sample holds no much larger clone one base away, and base qualities are not on file. The data derive from a study of blood T cell repertoires in COVID-19 (dated by TCRdb to about 2020). Regarding the complete study: Collaborator samples came from the United States, Italy and Spain and covered acute and convalescent phases of COVID-19. The material from the prospective study consisted of cDNA or gDNA derived from T cells, B-cell-depleted T cells, or PBMCs. Deeply sampled blood TCRbeta repertoires from subjects exposed to, actively infected with, or recovered from COVID-19 were included in the dataset. The repertoires were made available in a free public database intended to serve as a resource for research on the immune response to SARS-CoV-2. Samples were obtained from the ongoing ImmuneRACE study (first 160 participants) and from some 1,200 subjects provided by 6 global collaborators. Sample metadata almost always included a de-identified subject ID, COVID-19 status, age in years and sex. Where available, HLA class I and class II types were taken from metadata supplied by the sample provider and were not determined by assay-based typing. Overall study results and their limits: The quantity of clinical and demographic metadata differed by source and by participant and was supplied without curation.

The immunoSEQ Assay, a bias-controlled multiplex PCR, was used to amplify TCRbeta CDR3 regions from genomic DNA. Regarding the original processing steps: Within the assay, amplification of reference gene primers was used to estimate how many nucleated cells each sample contained. Sequence reads were collapsed and filtered to measure the absolute abundance of every unique TCRbeta CDR3 rearrangement. For each sample, productive Simpson clonality was calculated as the square root of Simpson's diversity index over productive rearrangements. The immuneACCESS repertoire file appears here via TCRdb, limited to in-frame rearrangements. These files lack a portion of the clones; in checked studies, under half of the deficit traces to unresolved V genes, and the cause of the others is not known. V and J calls and clone size are as listed in that table; D and trimming were resolved from the DNA. The sample table contains 250,000 to 350,000 clones; only one count was recorded for about nine tenths of them. The top ten clones comprise 0.94% of the sample.

Another Seattle source contributed samples from volunteer blood donors who had recovered from COVID-19. The collaborating institutions used their own protocols to collect whole blood in K2EDTA tubes. For TCRbeta analysis, collaborators shipped samples in one of three forms: frozen whole blood, isolated PBMCs, or DNA extracted from either of those sample types. Measured from the cysteine to the phenylalanine, the CDR3 is 15 residues long. The sequence is cut down to CDR3 DNA, 45 bases in frame from base 1. The germline V gene yields MNHEY for CDR1 and SVGEGT for CDR2. V loses 0 bases, J loses 3 bases, and the germline ends lie 12 bases apart.

Recombination joined TRBV6-2 or TRBV6-3 with TRBJ2-7, and TRBD2 may be the D gene, going by 5 matching bases. Sequencing used peripheral blood. This clonotype originated in a woman in her 40s who had recovered from COVID-19. The DNA sequence is given as TGTGCCAGCAGTTACTCCACCCTGGGGAGCTACGAGCAGTACTTC. Its protein is CASSYSTLGSYEQYF.